This record concerns one TCR beta chain sequence. Trimming stripped 3 bases from V and 2 bases from J, with 14 bases between. This CDR3 comprises 14 residues. Germline V lookup: CDR1 GTSNPN, CDR2 SVGIG (reference sequence). This specimen belongs to a study of T cell changes during pregnancy in multiple sclerosis. Assay used: immunoSEQ multiplex PCR; TCRdb lists only in-frame clones, some missing. Here the sample spans some 57,000 clones, 75% to 90% being singletons. The clonotype was recovered from a female donor in good health, enrolled as a control in a pregnancy study. The genes are TRBV30 and TRBJ2-7; TRBD1 is a possible D gene (5 bases). The specimen comprised peripheral blood, sampled in the first trimester of pregnancy. The CDR3 nucleotides read TGTGCCTGGAGCCTGGGGCAGGGCCCCTACGAGCAGTACTTC. Protein: CAWSLGQGPYEQYF.